This T cell receptor (beta chain) is drawn from a study of cytomegalovirus exposure and HLA in healthy donors. With regard to this clone: What it binds is not known.

Study-wide results and caveats: Overall, about 160 TCR beta chains were annotated as cytomegalovirus-associated. Apart from CMV serostatus, no immune exposure information was available. In a later analysis, TCR beta V- and J-gene trimming showed a link to a missense DCLRE1C variant.

13 Jbeta primers and 60 Vbeta primers were used for the PCR. Method: immunoSEQ multiplex PCR; TCRdb's copy keeps in-frame clones and lacks some. In the table there are about 130,000 clones, around 80% of which are singletons. The receptor's source is a young man in good health and CMV-seronegative. The sequencing input was PBMCs.

CDR3 protein: CASSPARGALWYGYTF. CDR3 DNA: TGCGCCAGCAGCCCCGCCCGGGGGGCGCTTTGGTATGGCTACACCTTC. The rearrangement uses TRBV5-1 and TRBJ1-2; maybe TRBD1 (6 bases). The V end was cut by 4 bases, the J end by 5 bases, with 21 bases between. The CDR3 spans 16 residues. Germline lookup yields CDR1 SGHRS and CDR2 YFSETQ. Full variable domain (missing parts from reference TRBV5-1 and TRBJ1-2): KAGVTQTPRYLIKTRGQQVTLSCSPISGHRSVSWYQQTPGQGLQFLFEYFSETQRNKGNFPGRFSGRQFSNSRSEMNVSTLELGDSALYLCASSPARGALWYGYTFGSGTRLTVV.